This is a list of T cell receptor beta chains from one sample in a study of T-cell memory formation after mild COVID-19. MiXCR was run by TCRdb on the 5' RACE reads, yielding one entry per CDR3 protein. The data contain under 250,000 distinct CDR3 sequences, 10% of them seen just once; the ten biggest clones take up approximately 2.8%. Sequencing was done on a sample of PBMCs or a T cell subset sorted from them (not recorded which). The receptors here all came from a man aged 18 to 29 who had mild COVID-19 (a few samples of this study predate the infection). Cell type and time point are not known. The CDR3 runs from the conserved cysteine through the conserved F or W. The order of the fields is CDR3 DNA, CDR3 protein, V gene, D gene, J gene, clone size. A D gene is named only where the DNA matches it firmly. The listing skips clone size in some rows; elsewhere it reads once, few, many or a size class.

CDR3 DNA: TGCAGCGTAGAACGCCGGGACAGGGGGCCGGTAATACAGCCCCAGCATTTT
CDR3 protein: CSVERRDRGPVIQPQHF
V gene: TRBV29-1
D gene: TRBD1
J gene: TRBJ1-5
clone size: few

CDR3 DNA: TGTGCCAGCAGCCCAGCTCCCCAAGGGACAGGAGGGGATACGCAGTATTTT
CDR3 protein: CASSPAPQGTGGDTQYF
V gene: TRBV7-2
D gene: TRBD1
J gene: TRBJ2-3
clone size: .

CDR3 DNA: TGCAGTGCTAGGGCCCGACGGGGCTACGAGCAGTACTTC
CDR3 protein: CSARARRGYEQYF
V gene: TRBV20-1
D gene: .
J gene: TRBJ2-7
clone size: .

CDR3 DNA: TGCAGTGCTAGTGGGAACACCCAAGAGACCCAGTACTTC
CDR3 protein: CSASGNTQETQYF
V gene: TRBV20-1
D gene: .
J gene: TRBJ2-5
clone size: many

CDR3 DNA: TGCAGCGTTAGACAGGTCTCTGGAAACACCATATATTTT
CDR3 protein: CSVRQVSGNTIYF
V gene: TRBV29-1
D gene: .
J gene: TRBJ1-3
clone size: .

CDR3 DNA: TGTGCCAGCAGTTTACCCGGCCAACTAGACTATGGCTACACCTTC
CDR3 protein: CASSLPGQLDYGYTF
V gene: TRBV12-3/TRBV12-4
D gene: .
J gene: TRBJ1-2
clone size: few

CDR3 DNA: TGTGCCAGCAGTTACTTGACAGTTTACACAGATACGCAGTATTTT
CDR3 protein: CASSYLTVYTDTQYF
V gene: TRBV6-6
D gene: .
J gene: TRBJ2-3
clone size: .

CDR3 DNA: TGCGCCAGCAGCCAAGCTCCCGCAAACCAAGAGACCCAGTACTTC
CDR3 protein: CASSQAPANQETQYF
V gene: TRBV4-3
D gene: .
J gene: TRBJ2-5
clone size: .

CDR3 DNA: TGCAGTGCCCGGATACGACAGGGCCCTCTTGTTACGCAGTATTTT
CDR3 protein: CSARIRQGPLVTQYF
V gene: TRBV20-1
D gene: TRBD1
J gene: TRBJ2-3
clone size: few

CDR3 DNA: TGTGCCAGCACATCGGGGGGGACAGCCGCCGGTTCACCCCTCCACTTT
CDR3 protein: CASTSGGTAAGSPLHF
V gene: TRBV9
D gene: TRBD1
J gene: TRBJ1-6
clone size: few

CDR3 DNA: TGCGCCAGCAGCAAAGCGGGTGATCCGGATGCCTACGAGCAGTACTTC
CDR3 protein: CASSKAGDPDAYEQYF
V gene: TRBV4-1
D gene: .
J gene: TRBJ2-7
clone size: .

CDR3 DNA: TGTGCCATCAGTACCGGAGACGGAAACACCATATATTTT
CDR3 protein: CAISTGDGNTIYF
V gene: TRBV10-3
D gene: .
J gene: TRBJ1-3
clone size: .

CDR3 DNA: TGCAGCGTTGGGGGGGGTGAAAAACTGTTTTTT
CDR3 protein: CSVGGGEKLFF
V gene: TRBV29-1
D gene: .
J gene: TRBJ1-4
clone size: .

CDR3 DNA: TGCGCCAGCAGCTTGGCGGACGGTAATGAAAAACTGTTTTTT
CDR3 protein: CASSLADGNEKLFF
V gene: TRBV5-1
D gene: .
J gene: TRBJ1-4
clone size: .

CDR3 DNA: TGTGCCAGCAGTTTATCGGGCGGAAGCAATCAGCCCCAGCATTTT
CDR3 protein: CASSLSGGSNQPQHF
V gene: TRBV12-3/TRBV12-4
D gene: .
J gene: TRBJ1-5
clone size: .

CDR3 DNA: TGTGCCAGCAGTTTCGCGGATGAGCAGTTCTTC
CDR3 protein: CASSFADEQFF
V gene: TRBV12-3/TRBV12-4
D gene: .
J gene: TRBJ2-1
clone size: many

CDR3 DNA: TGCAGTGGACAGGGATCCTTCGGCGAGCAGTACTTC
CDR3 protein: CSGQGSFGEQYF
V gene: TRBV20-1
D gene: TRBD1
J gene: TRBJ2-7
clone size: .

CDR3 DNA: TGTGCCAGCAGCTTATACGAGAGCGGGGTTCATGGCTACACCTTC
CDR3 protein: CASSLYESGVHGYTF
V gene: TRBV7-9
D gene: .
J gene: TRBJ1-2
clone size: few

CDR3 DNA: TGCGCCAGCAGTTCGATGGGGGGGAATCAGCCCCAGCATTTT
CDR3 protein: CASSSMGGNQPQHF
V gene: TRBV5-1
D gene: .
J gene: TRBJ1-5
clone size: .

CDR3 DNA: TGTGCCAGCAGTTTTTCCGGAGATCAGCCCCAGCATTTT
CDR3 protein: CASSFSGDQPQHF
V gene: TRBV12-3/TRBV12-4
D gene: .
J gene: TRBJ1-5
clone size: .

CDR3 DNA: TGCAGCGGCGATCGGGGACAGGGGCTCTTTTCCACTGAAGCTTTCTTT
CDR3 protein: CSGDRGQGLFSTEAFF
V gene: TRBV29-1
D gene: TRBD1
J gene: TRBJ1-1
clone size: .

CDR3 DNA: TGTGCCAGTAGTAGAGCGAACACTAATGAAAAACTGTTTTTT
CDR3 protein: CASSRANTNEKLFF
V gene: TRBV19
D gene: .
J gene: TRBJ1-4
clone size: few

CDR3 DNA: TGTGCCAGCAGTTTGGCACCCCCCGGGCTGTTTTTT
CDR3 protein: CASSLAPPGLFF
V gene: TRBV12-3/TRBV12-4
D gene: .
J gene: TRBJ1-4
clone size: .

CDR3 DNA: TGCGCCAGCAGCCAAGATGATCGACGGGAGGGCGGGGAGCTGTTTTTT
CDR3 protein: CASSQDDRREGGELFF
V gene: TRBV4-3
D gene: TRBD2
J gene: TRBJ2-2
clone size: few

CDR3 DNA: TGCAGTGCGTCGGGACAGGGGAAAAACAATGAGCAGTTCTTC
CDR3 protein: CSASGQGKNNEQFF
V gene: TRBV20-1
D gene: TRBD1
J gene: TRBJ2-1
clone size: .

CDR3 DNA: TGTGCCACCAGTGATGACAGGGGGCGAGGAGATACGCAGTATTTT
CDR3 protein: CATSDDRGRGDTQYF
V gene: TRBV24-1
D gene: TRBD1
J gene: TRBJ2-3
clone size: .

CDR3 DNA: TGTGCCAGCAGCTCCGCCGGGGGGGGGGATACGCAGTATTTT
CDR3 protein: CASSSAGGGDTQYF
V gene: TRBV11-3
D gene: TRBD2
J gene: TRBJ2-3
clone size: few

CDR3 DNA: TGCGCCAGCAGCGAGTGGGGGGGTTTGGGCAATCAGCCCCAGCATTTT
CDR3 protein: CASSEWGGLGNQPQHF
V gene: TRBV5-1
D gene: .
J gene: TRBJ1-5
clone size: .

CDR3 DNA: TGCGCCAGCAGCTTGAGTCTAGCCGCGGGCGAGCAGTACTTC
CDR3 protein: CASSLSLAAGEQYF
V gene: TRBV5-1
D gene: .
J gene: TRBJ2-7
clone size: .

CDR3 DNA: TGCGCCAGCAGCCAAGACTTAGACCGCCTTGGCTATGGCTACACCTTC
CDR3 protein: CASSQDLDRLGYGYTF
V gene: TRBV4-3
D gene: .
J gene: TRBJ1-2
clone size: few

CDR3 DNA: TGTGCCAGCAGCGTAGGACTCACAGGGGTCAGCGGGGAGCTGTTTTTT
CDR3 protein: CASSVGLTGVSGELFF
V gene: TRBV9
D gene: TRBD1
J gene: TRBJ2-2
clone size: .

CDR3 DNA: TGTGCCAGCAGCTTGGACAGTTCGGAGACCCAGTACTTC
CDR3 protein: CASSLDSSETQYF
V gene: TRBV11-2
D gene: .
J gene: TRBJ2-5
clone size: few